This T cell receptor (beta chain) was sequenced during a study of T cell repertoires in cytomegalovirus infection. Study background: Matching HLA type, along with CMV infection, was indicated by public TCR beta signatures.

This clonotype has a handful of counts. Its antigen is unidentified. J lost 1 base, V lost 8 bases, and 4 bases had no gene match. The CDR3 covers 14 residues. In germline, CDR1 is SGHTA, CDR2 FQGNSA. TCRdb ran MiXCR on the reads and lists one entry per CDR3 protein. The sample records 25,000 to 35,000 distinct CDR3 sequences, 15% to 20% being singletons. Regarding the study as a whole: The response measured ex vivo was dominated by TCR beta clonotypes (HLA-C-restricted and CMV-specific).

The source was CD8+ T cells from cultured PBMCs, collected from culture after CMV antigen stimulation. The gene calls are TRBV7-2 and TRBJ2-3; 9 nucleotides match TRBD2. The clonotype was recovered from a human donor in good health (CMV status not recorded). Some clones in this sample may be carry-over from other donors' samples. The CDR3: CASSRGGGTDTQYF. The CDR3 DNA follows: TGTGCCAGCTCGCGGGGGGGGGGCACAGATACGCAGTATTTT. Full variable domain (remainder filled in from reference TRBV7-2 and TRBJ2-3): GAGVSQSPSNKVTEKGKDVELRCDPISGHTALYWYRQSLGQGLEFLIYFQGNSAPDKSGLPSDRFSAERTGGSVSTLTIQRTQQEDSAVYLCASSRGGGTDTQYFGPGTRLTVL.